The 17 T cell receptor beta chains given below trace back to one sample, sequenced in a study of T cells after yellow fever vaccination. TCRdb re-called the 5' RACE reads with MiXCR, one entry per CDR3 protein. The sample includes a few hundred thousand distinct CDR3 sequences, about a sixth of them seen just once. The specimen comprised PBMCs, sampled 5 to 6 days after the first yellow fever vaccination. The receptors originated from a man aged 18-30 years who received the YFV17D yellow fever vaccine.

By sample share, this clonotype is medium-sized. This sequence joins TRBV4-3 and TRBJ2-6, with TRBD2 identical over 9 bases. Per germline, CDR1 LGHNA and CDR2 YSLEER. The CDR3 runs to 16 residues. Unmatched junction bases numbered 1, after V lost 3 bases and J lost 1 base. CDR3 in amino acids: CASSQTSGSGANVLTF. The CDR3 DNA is TGCGCCAGCAGCCAGACTAGCGGTTCTGGGGCCAACGTCCTGACTTTC.

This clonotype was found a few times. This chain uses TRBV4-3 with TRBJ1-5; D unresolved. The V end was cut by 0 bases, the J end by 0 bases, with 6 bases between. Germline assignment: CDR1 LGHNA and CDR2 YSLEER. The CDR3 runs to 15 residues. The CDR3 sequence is CASSQDLYSNQPQHF. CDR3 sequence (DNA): TGCGCCAGCAGCCAAGATTTGTATAGCAATCAGCCCCAGCATTTT.

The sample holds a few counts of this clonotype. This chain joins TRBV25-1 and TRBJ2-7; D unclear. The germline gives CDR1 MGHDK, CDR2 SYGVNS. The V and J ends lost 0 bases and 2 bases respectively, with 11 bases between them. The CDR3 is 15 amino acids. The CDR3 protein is CASSEYGVSPYEQYF. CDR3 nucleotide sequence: TGTGCCAGCAGTGAATATGGCGTCAGCCCCTACGAGCAGTACTTC.

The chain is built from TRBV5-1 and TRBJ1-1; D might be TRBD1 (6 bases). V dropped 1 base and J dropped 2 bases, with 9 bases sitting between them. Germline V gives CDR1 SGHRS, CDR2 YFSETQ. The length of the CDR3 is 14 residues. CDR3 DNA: TGCGCCAGCAGCTTGTACAGGGTAAACACTGAAGCTTTCTTT. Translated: CASSLYRVNTEAFF. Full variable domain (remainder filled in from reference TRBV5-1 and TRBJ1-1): KAGVTQTPRYLIKTRGQQVTLSCSPISGHRSVSWYQQTPGQGLQFLFEYFSETQRNKGNFPGRFSGRQFSNSRSEMNVSTLELGDSALYLCASSLYRVNTEAFFGQGTRLTVV.

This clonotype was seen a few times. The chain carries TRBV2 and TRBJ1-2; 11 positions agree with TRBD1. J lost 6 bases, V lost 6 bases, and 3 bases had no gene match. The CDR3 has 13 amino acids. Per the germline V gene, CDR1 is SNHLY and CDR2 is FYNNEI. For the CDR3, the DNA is TGTGCCAGCAGGGACAGGGGGCCGAATGGCTACACCTTC. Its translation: CASRDRGPNGYTF.

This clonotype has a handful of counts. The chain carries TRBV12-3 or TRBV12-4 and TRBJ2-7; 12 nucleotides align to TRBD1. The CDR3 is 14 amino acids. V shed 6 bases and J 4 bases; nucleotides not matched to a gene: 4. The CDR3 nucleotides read TGTGCCAGCAGCCGGGACAGGGGGCATTACGAGCAGTACTTC. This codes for CASSRDRGHYEQYF.

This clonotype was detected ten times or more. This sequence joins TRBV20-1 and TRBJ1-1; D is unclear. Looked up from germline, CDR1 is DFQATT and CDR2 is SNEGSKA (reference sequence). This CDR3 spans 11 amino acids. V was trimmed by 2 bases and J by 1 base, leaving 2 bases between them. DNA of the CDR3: TGCAGTGCTAGATGGAACACTGAAGCTTTCTTT. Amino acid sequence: CSARWNTEAFF.

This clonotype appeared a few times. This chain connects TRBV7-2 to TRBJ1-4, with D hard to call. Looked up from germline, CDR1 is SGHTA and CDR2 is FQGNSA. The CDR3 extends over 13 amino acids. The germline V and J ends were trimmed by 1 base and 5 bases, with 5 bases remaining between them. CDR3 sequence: CASSLVLNEKLFF. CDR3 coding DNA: TGTGCCAGCAGCTTAGTGTTGAATGAAAAACTGTTTTTT.

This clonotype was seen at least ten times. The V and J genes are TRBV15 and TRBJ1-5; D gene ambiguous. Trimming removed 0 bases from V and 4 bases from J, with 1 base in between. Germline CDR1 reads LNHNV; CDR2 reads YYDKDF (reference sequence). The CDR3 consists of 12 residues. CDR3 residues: CATSRDNQPQHF. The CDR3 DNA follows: TGTGCCACCAGCAGAGATAATCAGCCCCAGCATTTT. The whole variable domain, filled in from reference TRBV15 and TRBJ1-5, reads DAMVIQNPRYQVTQFGKPVTLSCSQTLNHNVMYWYQQKSSQAPKLLFHYYDKDFNNEADTPDNFQSRRPNTSFCFLDIRSPGLGDTAMYLCATSRDNQPQHFGDGTRLSIL.

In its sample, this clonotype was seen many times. The DNA of the CDR3 is TGTGCCAGCAGTGCGGGACTAGCGGAGTACAATGAGCAGTTCTTC. This gives the protein CASSAGLAEYNEQFF. The V call is TRBV6-1, the J call TRBJ2-1; 11 bases map to TRBD2. With 4 bases clipped from V and 4 bases from J, the junction kept 3 bases outside the gene matches. The length of the CDR3 is 15 residues. Germline CDR1 reads MNHNS; CDR2 reads SASEGT.

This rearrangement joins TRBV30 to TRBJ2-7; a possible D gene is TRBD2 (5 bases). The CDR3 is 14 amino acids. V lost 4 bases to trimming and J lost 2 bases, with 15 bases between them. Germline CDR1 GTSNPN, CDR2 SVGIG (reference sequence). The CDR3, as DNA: TGTGCCTGGAACCTCGGACTTCAAGCCTACGAGCAGTACTTC. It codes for CAWNLGLQAYEQYF.

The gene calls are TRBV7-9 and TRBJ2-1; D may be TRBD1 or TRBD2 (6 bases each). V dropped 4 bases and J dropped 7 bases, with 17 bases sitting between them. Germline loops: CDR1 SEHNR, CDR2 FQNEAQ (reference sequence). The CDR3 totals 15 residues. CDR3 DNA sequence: TGTGCCAGCAGCTATAGAGGGGGGCCGGGGAATGAGCAGTTCTTC. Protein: CASSYRGGPGNEQFF. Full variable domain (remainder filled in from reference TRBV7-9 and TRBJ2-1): DTGVSQNPRHKITKRGQNVTFRCDPISEHNRLYWYRQTLGQGPEFLTYFQNEAQLEKSRLLSDRFSAERPKGSFSTLEIQRTEQGDSAMYLCASSYRGGPGNEQFFGPGTRLTVL.

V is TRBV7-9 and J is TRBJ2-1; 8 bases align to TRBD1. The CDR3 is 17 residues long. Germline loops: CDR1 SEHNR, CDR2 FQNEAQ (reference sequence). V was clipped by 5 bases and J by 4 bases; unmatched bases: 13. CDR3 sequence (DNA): TGTGCCAGCAGCCAGCCCGGACAGGGCCCACCTTACAATGAGCAGTTCTTC. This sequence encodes CASSQPGQGPPYNEQFF.

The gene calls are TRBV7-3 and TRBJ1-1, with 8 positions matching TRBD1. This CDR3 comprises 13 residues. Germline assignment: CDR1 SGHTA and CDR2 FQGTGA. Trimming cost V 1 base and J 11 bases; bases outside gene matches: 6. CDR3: CASSLSQGARAFF. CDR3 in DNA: TGTGCCAGCAGCTTAAGCCAGGGGGCGAGGGCTTTCTTT.

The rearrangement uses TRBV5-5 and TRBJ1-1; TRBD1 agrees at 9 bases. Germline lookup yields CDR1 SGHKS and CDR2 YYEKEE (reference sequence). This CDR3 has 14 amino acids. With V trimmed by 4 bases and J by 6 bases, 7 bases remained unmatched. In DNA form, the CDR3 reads TGTGCCAGCAGCGGGACAGGGAGTCATCCTGAAGCTTTCTTT. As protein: CASSGTGSHPEAFF.

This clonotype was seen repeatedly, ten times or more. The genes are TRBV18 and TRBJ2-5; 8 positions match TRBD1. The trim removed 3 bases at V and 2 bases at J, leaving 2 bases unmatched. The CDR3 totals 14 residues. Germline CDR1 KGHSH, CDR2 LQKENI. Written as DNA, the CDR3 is TGTGCCAGCTCACCGGGACAGGAACAAGAGACCCAGTACTTC. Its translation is CASSPGQEQETQYF.

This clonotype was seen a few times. The CDR3 DNA follows: TGTGCCAGCAGTTGGGGCACTCTCACAGATACGCAGTATTTT. It specifies CASSWGTLTDTQYF. The chain links TRBV27 to TRBJ2-3, with D possibly TRBD1 on 5 matching bases. The CDR3 is 14 residues long. V was shortened by 4 bases and J by 2 bases, with 10 bases between the two germline ends. CDR1 MNHEY and CDR2 SMNVEV come from the germline V gene (reference sequence).